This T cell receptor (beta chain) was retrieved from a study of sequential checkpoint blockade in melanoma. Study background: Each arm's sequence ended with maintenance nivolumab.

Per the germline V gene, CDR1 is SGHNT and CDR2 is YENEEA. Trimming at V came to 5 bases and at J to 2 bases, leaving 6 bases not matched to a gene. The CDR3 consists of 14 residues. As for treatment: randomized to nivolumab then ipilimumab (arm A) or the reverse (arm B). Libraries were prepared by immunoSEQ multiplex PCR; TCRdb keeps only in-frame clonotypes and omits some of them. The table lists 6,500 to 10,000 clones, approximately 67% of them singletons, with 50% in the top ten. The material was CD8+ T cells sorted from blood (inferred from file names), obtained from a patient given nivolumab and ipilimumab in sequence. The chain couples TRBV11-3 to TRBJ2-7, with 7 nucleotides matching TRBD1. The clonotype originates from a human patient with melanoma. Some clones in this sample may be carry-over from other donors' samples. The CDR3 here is CASSQATGTYEQYF. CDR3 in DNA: TGTGCCAGCAGCCAGGCGACAGGGACCTACGAGCAGTACTTC.